The 30 T cell receptor beta chains below were found in one sample sequenced in a study of molecular identifiers for immune sequencing clone quantification. Using its own MiXCR run on the PCR reads, TCRdb lists one record per CDR3 protein. The sample consists of 65,000 or so distinct CDR3 sequences, roughly 18% of them appearing once. Sequenced input: naive CD8+ T cells from blood, with Jurkat cell RNA spiked in. Subset: FACS-sorted CD8+CD4-CCR7+CD45RA+ naive T cells. All receptors derive from a human donor in good health. Some libraries in this study had Jurkat cell RNA spiked in.

Ten or more counts support this clonotype. The chain joins TRBV7-9 to TRBJ2-2; D may be TRBD2 (5 bases). V lost 7 bases and J 5 bases, leaving 11 bases between the germline ends. Germline V gene sequence: CDR1 SEHNR, CDR2 FQNEAQ (reference sequence). The CDR3 is made up of 13 amino acids. CDR3 sequence: CASTDRGTGELFF. The DNA for the CDR3 is TGTGCCAGCACCGACCGGGGAACCGGGGAGCTGTTTTTT.

The count of this clonotype is one. V is TRBV11-3 and J is TRBJ1-2; D may be TRBD1 (5 bases). Germline V lookup: CDR1 SGHNT, CDR2 YENEEA. Trimming left V 5 bases short and J 4 bases short, with 11 bases between. The CDR3 has 13 residues. The CDR3 DNA reads as TGTGCCAGCAGCCTGGGGCGCTTCTATGGCTACACCTTC. Encoded protein: CASSLGRFYGYTF. Using reference TRBV11-3 and TRBJ1-2 for the parts outside the CDR3, the full variable domain is EAGVVQSPRYKIIEKKQPVAFWCNPISGHNTLYWYLQNLGQGPELLIRYENEEAVDDSQLPKDRFSAERLKGVDSTLKIQPAELGDSAVYLCASSLGRFYGYTFGSGTRLTVV.

Turning to this clonotype: A clone one base away is much larger, so this may be a read error. The chain links TRBV25-1 to TRBJ2-7; no firm D call. Germline values: CDR1 MGHDK, CDR2 SYGVNS. There are 13 residues in the CDR3. Here the CDR3 DNA reads TGTGCCAGCGGTGAATCCGGGTCTGGCGAGCAGTACTTC. This translates into CASGESGSGEQYF.

The chain carries TRBV13 and TRBJ2-1; 9 nucleotides agree with TRBD2. This CDR3 region has 13 residues. With V trimmed by 0 bases and J by 14 bases, 5 bases remained unmatched. The V gene's germline CDR1 is PRHDT and CDR2 FYEKMQ (reference sequence). The CDR3: CASSLGGGRGKFF. The DNA of the CDR3 is TGTGCCAGCAGCTTAGGGGGCGGGAGGGGTAAGTTCTTC.

With respect to this clonotype: At one end the junction does not follow the germline gene, possibly because of a read error. The chain has TRBV7-6 and TRBJ2-1; a possible D gene is TRBD2 (6 bases). CDR1 is SGHVS, CDR2 FNYEAQ, per germline. CDR3 length: 15 amino acids. The CDR3 bases are TGTGCCAGCAGCTTAGCGGCGGGAACCTACAATGAGCTGTTCTTC. Residues: CASSLAAGTYNELFF.

On this clonotype: A read error is possible here, since a much larger clone lies one base away. The genes are TRBV20-1 and TRBJ2-1, with D maybe TRBD1 (5 bases). Germline V CDR1 and CDR2: DFQATT, SNEGSKA (reference sequence). The CDR3 runs 12 residues. V dropped 6 bases and J dropped 9 bases, with 15 bases sitting between them. CDR3 loop: CSAKTDTGEQFF. CDR3 DNA: TGCAGTGCGAAGACAGATACCGGTGAGCAGTTCTTC.

This clonotype appeared many times. The J gene is TRBJ1-6, the V gene TRBV3-1; 7 bases agree with TRBD1. CDR1 and CDR2 from the germline V gene are LGHDT and YNNKEL (reference sequence). The CDR3 sequence is 14 residues long. Trimming cost V 4 bases and J 7 bases; bases outside gene matches: 4. DNA for the CDR3: TGTGCCAGCAGCCCGGGACAGCGGAATTCACCCCTCCACTTT. Amino acids: CASSPGQRNSPLHF.

This clonotype was found many times. The chain employs TRBV11-3 and TRBJ1-5; 10 bases map to TRBD1. CDR1 is SGHNT, CDR2 YENEEA, per germline. CDR3 length equals 15 residues. J lost 2 bases, V lost 10 bases, and 8 bases had no gene match. This chain's CDR3 is CANDRGRFRNQPQHF. The CDR3 nucleotides are TGTGCCAATGACAGGGGGCGGTTTCGCAATCAGCCCCAGCATTTT.

This clonotype was seen many times. This chain connects TRBV13 to TRBJ1-2; D ambiguous. Germline V gene lookup returns CDR1 PRHDT and CDR2 FYEKMQ (reference sequence). The V end lost 0 bases, the J end lost 0 bases, and 8 bases lay between the germline ends. The CDR3 contains 15 residues. The CDR3 loop is CASSLGTDANYGYTF. The CDR3 nucleotides are TGTGCCAGCAGCTTAGGGACGGATGCTAACTATGGCTACACCTTC.

This clonotype was counted many times. The V gene is TRBV12-5, the J gene TRBJ2-3, with 11 positions matching TRBD2. From germline, CDR1 is LGHNT and CDR2 FRNRAP. The CDR3 has 18 amino acids. Trimming at V came to 1 base and at J to 4 bases, leaving 10 bases not matched to a gene. The CDR3 protein is CASGLAPLAGVFPDTQYF. DNA for the CDR3: TGTGCTAGTGGTTTGGCCCCACTAGCGGGAGTTTTCCCAGATACGCAGTATTTT. Combining the CDR3 with reference TRBV12-5 and TRBJ2-3 gives the whole variable domain DARVTQTPRHKVTEMGQEVTMRCQPILGHNTVFWYRQTMMQGLELLAYFRNRAPLDDSGMPKDRFSAEMPDATLATLKIQPSEPRDSAVYFCASGLAPLAGVFPDTQYFGPGTRLTVL.

This clonotype was seen ten or more times. The V and J genes are TRBV27 and TRBJ2-7, with a possible D match to TRBD2 (7 bases). The CDR3 is 14 amino acids. Trimming shortened V by 6 bases and J by 6 bases, and 18 bases separated the two germline ends. In germline, CDR1 is MNHEY, CDR2 SMNVEV (reference sequence). The CDR3 nucleotides are TGTGCCAGCAGCTTACAGGGAGGGGTCCGCGAGCAGTACTTC. It encodes CASSLQGGVREQYF.

Worth noting for this clonotype: A much more abundant neighbour one base away suggests this may be a read error. The chain uses TRBV7-9 and TRBJ1-2; TRBD1 is a possible D gene (6 bases). CDR1 is SEHNR, CDR2 FQNEAQ, per germline (reference sequence). This CDR3 spans 13 amino acids. The CDR3 DNA reads TGTGCCAGCAGCTTACAGGGGCGTAATGGCTCCACCTTC. This encodes CASSLQGRNGSTF.

This clonotype showed up many times. V usage is TRBV29-1 and J usage is TRBJ2-7; D unresolved. Trimming took 8 bases from V and 3 from J, leaving 14 bases between them. The CDR3 consists of 12 residues. CDR1 and CDR2 (germline): SQVTM, ANQGSEA. CDR3 protein: CSSQTDGYEQYF. As DNA, the CDR3 is TGCAGCTCCCAGACCGACGGCTACGAGCAGTACTTC.

The V call is TRBV5-6, the J call TRBJ1-1; D unclear. The germline V gene has CDR1 SGHDT and CDR2 YYEEEE. The V and J ends lost 2 bases and 6 bases respectively, with 11 bases between them. This CDR3 contains 13 residues. The CDR3 loop reads CASSLYRRAEAFF. In nucleotides, the CDR3 is TGTGCCAGCAGCTTATACCGGAGGGCTGAAGCTTTCTTT.

This clonotype was detected ten times or more. This chain uses TRBV29-1 with TRBJ2-3; possible D gene TRBD1, 5 bases. In germline, CDR1 is SQVTM, CDR2 ANQGSEA. The V and J ends lost 7 bases and 3 bases respectively, with 14 bases between them. The length of the CDR3 is 13 residues. CDR3 sequence reads: CSAQGGDTDTQYF. CDR3 nucleotides: TGCAGCGCCCAGGGTGGAGATACAGATACGCAGTATTTT.

Turning to this clonotype: Just one base apart from a much larger clone, this may be a read error. The V gene is TRBV6-5, the J gene TRBJ1-5; D remains unclear. The CDR3 has 12 residues. Trimming cost V 5 bases and J 11 bases, with 13 bases left between them. The germline V gene encodes CDR1 MNHEY and CDR2 SVGAGI. CDR3 sequence: CASSGPREAQHF. The DNA of the CDR3 is TGTGCCAGCAGTGGACCACGTGAGGCCCAGCATTTT.

The table lists this clonotype with many counts. The CDR3 loop is CASSLTDRGMDQPQHF. DNA for the CDR3: TGTGCCAGTAGTCTGACTGACAGGGGAATGGATCAGCCCCAGCATTTT. The V call is TRBV19, the J call TRBJ1-5; TRBD1 agrees at 8 bases. The CDR3 covers 16 residues. With 5 bases clipped from V and 5 bases from J, the junction kept 11 bases outside the gene matches. Looked up from germline, CDR1 is LNHDA and CDR2 is SQIVND (reference sequence).

As to this clonotype: An end of the junction does not agree with germline; a read error may underlie this. The chain couples TRBV28 to TRBJ2-4; TRBD2 is a possible D gene (5 bases). The CDR3 is 17 residues long. Germline V gene sequence: CDR1 MDHEN, CDR2 SYDVKM. As DNA, the CDR3 is TGTGCCAGCAGAAGGGAGCTGGCGAACCTAGCCAAAAACATTAAGTACTTC. It codes for CASRRELANLAKNIKYF.

This clonotype was recorded many times. The V call is TRBV4-2, the J call TRBJ2-3; tentative D call: TRBD2 (6 bases). Trimming removed 1 base at V and 5 bases at J, with 16 bases between. Germline CDR1 reads LGHNA; CDR2 reads YNFKEQ. The CDR3 extends over 16 amino acids. CDR3 loop: CASSQVLSGEEDTQYF. For the CDR3, the DNA is TGTGCCAGCAGCCAAGTTCTATCGGGAGAGGAAGATACGCAGTATTTT.

This clonotype was counted many times. CDR3 sequence (DNA): TGCGCCAGCAGCCAAGGACGGGAGGGCCCCGATACGCAGTATTTT. This translates into CASSQGREGPDTQYF. The chain combines TRBV4-1 with TRBJ2-3; 8 nucleotides agree with TRBD2. The germline gives CDR1 MGHRA, CDR2 YSYEKL. V shed 1 base and J 6 bases; nucleotides not matched to a gene: 6. This CDR3 has 15 residues.

This clonotype was picked up many times. The CDR3, as DNA: TGTGCCCCCCCGACGGATAGCAATCAGCCCCAGCATTTT. Protein sequence: CAPPTDSNQPQHF. The chain has TRBV24-1 and TRBJ1-5, with no clear D. This CDR3 is built from 13 residues. The V and J ends lost 12 bases and 0 bases respectively, with 11 bases between them. CDR1 is KGHDR, CDR2 SFDVKD, per germline.

This clonotype has only a few counts. V is TRBV28 and J is TRBJ2-2; D call uncertain. The V gene lost 2 bases and the J gene lost 5 bases, with 6 bases spanning the gap. Germline CDR1 is MDHEN and CDR2 is SYDVKM. There are 13 residues in the CDR3. The CDR3 coding sequence is TGTGCCAGCAGTTTACTAAGGACCGGGGAGCTGTTTTTT. Translation: CASSLLRTGELFF. Variable domain in full (rest from reference TRBV28 and TRBJ2-2): DVKVTQSSRYLVKRTGEKVFLECVQDMDHENMFWYRQDPGLGLRLIYFSYDVKMKEKGDIPEGYSVSREKKERFSLILESASTNQTSMYLCASSLLRTGELFFGEGSRLTVL.

The sample holds many counts of this clonotype. The chain couples TRBV11-2 to TRBJ2-7; no definite D call. Deletions cut 2 bases from V and 5 bases from J, with 19 bases between. The CDR3 extends over 16 amino acids. Germline loops: CDR1 SGHAT, CDR2 FQNNGV. The CDR3 bases are TGTGCCAGCAGCTTAACTGCCACGCCACTGAAGAACGAGCAGTACTTC. It codes for CASSLTATPLKNEQYF.

This clonotype came up many times. The chain is built from TRBV20-1 and TRBJ2-5; D is ambiguous. V was trimmed by 0 bases and J by 1 base, leaving 12 bases between them. The CDR3 runs to 15 residues. Germline CDR1 reads DFQATT; CDR2 reads SNEGSKA (reference sequence). CDR3 residues: CSARDGGQAQETQYF. CDR3 DNA sequence: TGCAGTGCTAGAGATGGTGGGCAGGCCCAAGAGACCCAGTACTTC.

This clonotype was detected many times. This chain links TRBV7-3 with TRBJ2-2; 13 bases are shared with TRBD2. The V and J ends lost 4 bases and 6 bases, in that order; junction bases with no gene match: 8. The CDR3 totals 17 residues. Per the germline V gene, CDR1 is SGHTA and CDR2 is FQGTGA. The CDR3 coding sequence is TGTGCCAGCAGCTCAGGGACTAGCGGGAAGTTTGCCGGGGAGCTGTTTTTT. Its protein product is CASSSGTSGKFAGELFF.

J is TRBJ2-3 and V is TRBV27, with D unresolved. CDR1 and CDR2 (germline): MNHEY, SMNVEV (reference sequence). The V gene lost 7 bases and the J gene lost 4 bases, with 15 bases spanning the gap. The CDR3 spans 14 residues. The chain's CDR3 is CASTFSDGADTQYF. CDR3 in DNA: TGTGCCAGCACCTTTTCCGATGGGGCAGATACGCAGTATTTT.

This clonotype came up many times. This sequence joins TRBV10-3 and TRBJ2-4; the D gene is possibly TRBD1 (6 bases). The length of the CDR3 is 14 residues. V lost 3 bases and J lost 4, with 10 bases in between. The germline V gene has CDR1 ENHRY and CDR2 SYGVKD. CDR3 sequence (DNA): TGTGCCATCAGTGACCCAGGGGAGAAAAACATTCAGTACTTC. It encodes CAISDPGEKNIQYF.

This clonotype was seen at least ten times. The chain combines TRBV7-9 with TRBJ2-5; a possible D gene is TRBD2 (6 bases). The CDR3 covers 19 residues. Per the germline V gene, CDR1 is SEHNR and CDR2 is FQNEAQ (reference sequence). Trimming took off 5 bases at V and 3 bases at J, with 28 bases between the two ends. In nucleotides, the CDR3 is TGTGCCAGCAGCACTAAGTTGTTTGGGACTCCCATTATCGAAGAGACCCAGTACTTC. Protein product: CASSTKLFGTPIIEETQYF.

This clonotype occurred many times. The chain uses TRBV5-5 and TRBJ2-5; the match to TRBD2 covers 13 bases. Unmatched junction bases numbered 6, after V lost 2 bases and J lost 5 bases. Germline V CDR1 and CDR2: SGHKS, YYEKEE (reference sequence). CDR3 size: 16 residues. The chain's CDR3 is CASSLGLAGELETQYF. The CDR3 coding sequence is TGTGCCAGCAGCTTAGGACTAGCGGGAGAGCTGGAGACCCAGTACTTC.

This clonotype turned up a few times. This CDR3 fails to terminate in the conserved phenylalanine or tryptophan, so it likely reflects a read error. The chain carries TRBV6-6 and TRBJ1-1; no firm D call. Trimming pared 2 bases from V and 1 base from J, leaving 5 bases between. This CDR3 spans 13 amino acids. The germline gives CDR1 MNHNY, CDR2 SVGAGI (reference sequence). The CDR3, as DNA: TGTGCCAGCAGTTACGGCAAGAACACTGAAGCTTTCTCT. Translating it yields CASSYGKNTEAFS.